What follows is one TCR beta chain and its context. This sample stems from a study of blood T cell repertoires in COVID-19. Whole-study context: Sites across the United States, Italy and Spain contributed samples from acute and convalescent COVID-19. PBMCs, B-cell-depleted T cells, or T cells were the source of the cDNA or gDNA that made up the material.

Original data processing: Using reference gene primer amplification, nucleated cell counts were estimated. Repertoires were generated with immunoSEQ multiplex PCR, while TCRdb's copy carries only in-frame clones and drops some. That table supplies the V and J calls and clone size; D and trimming were determined from the DNA. Of some 140,000 clones listed, around 88% were seen once; the top ten hold about 16%. The CDR3 consists of 14 residues. Trimming cost V 7 bases and J 1 base, with 13 bases left between them. Per the germline V gene, CDR1 is SNHLY and CDR2 is FYNNEI. Sample: peripheral blood. This chain connects TRBV2 to TRBJ1-1; D might be TRBD1 (5 bases). This clonotype was obtained from a woman aged 45-59 years who had recovered from COVID-19. The CDR3 here is CASTRQTPNTEAFF. The CDR3 DNA reads as TGTGCCAGCACTCGACAGACCCCGAACACTGAAGCTTTCTTT.